A single sample gave rise to the 15 T cell receptor beta chains below, sequenced in a study of blood T cell repertoires in COVID-19 (dated by TCRdb to 2018 to 2021). The library was generated by the immunoSEQ multiplex PCR assay. In TCRdb, the immuneACCESS table is reduced to in-frame sequences with V and J assigned. These tables do not hold every clone; where another copy was compared, an unresolved V gene accounts for under half, and the others remain unexplained. The sample table holds 150,000 to 200,000 clones, of which 84% were seen once. The ten largest make up over 2% of the sample. Sequenced sample: peripheral blood. These receptors were obtained from a human donor with acute or convalescent COVID-19. The donor label of this sample is uncertain.

This clone appeared a single time. The rearrangement links TRBV5-1 to TRBJ1-2; no clear D gene. The germline V gene encodes CDR1 SGHRS and CDR2 YFSETQ. V lost 0 bases, J lost 2 bases, and 5 bases lay in between. The CDR3 sequence is 13 residues long. The CDR3 reads CASSLDKNYGYTF. As DNA, the CDR3 is TGCGCCAGCAGCTTGGACAAGAACTATGGCTACACCTTC.

The rearrangement joins TRBV28 to TRBJ1-5; weak D call: TRBD1 (6 bases). Germline values: CDR1 MDHEN, CDR2 SYDVKM. V was cut by 7 bases and J by 4 bases, with 11 bases left in between. CDR3 length equals 13 residues. CDR3: CASIRTDNQPQHF. The CDR3 DNA is TGTGCCAGCATTAGGACAGATAATCAGCCCCAGCATTTT.

The chain joins TRBV30 to TRBJ2-7; D may be TRBD1 (5 bases). The V end lost 1 base, the J end lost 6 bases, and 19 bases lay between the germline ends. This CDR3 has 15 amino acids. Germline V gene lookup returns CDR1 GTSNPN and CDR2 SVGIG (reference sequence). The CDR3 DNA reads TGTGCCTGGAGTGGACCCGCCAGGGAAAAGGTCGAGCAGTACTTC. The encoded protein is CAWSGPAREKVEQYF.

In DNA, the CDR3 is TGTGCCAGCTCACTCTCGGGGATGACCAAAAACATTCAGTACTTC. Its protein is CASSLSGMTKNIQYF. This chain joins TRBV18 and TRBJ2-4, with a possible D match to TRBD2 (5 bases). The germline gives CDR1 KGHSH, CDR2 LQKENI. V shed 4 bases and J shed 2 bases, with 12 bases lying between them. The CDR3 consists of 15 residues. Looking up the rest from reference TRBV18 and TRBJ2-4 gives the full variable domain: NAGVMQNPRHLVRRRGQEARLRCSPMKGHSHVYWYRQLPEEGLKFMVYLQKENIIDESGMPKERFSAEFPKEGPSILRIQQVVRGDSAAYFCASSLSGMTKNIQYFGAGTRLSVL.

The genes are TRBV2 and TRBJ2-1; 7 bases agree with TRBD2. V lost 7 bases, J lost 6 bases, and 3 bases stayed unmatched. The germline CDR1 and CDR2 sequences are SNHLY and FYNNEI. The CDR3 has 12 residues. As DNA, the CDR3 is TGTGCCAGCAAACCGGGAGGCAATGAGCAGTTCTTC. Its translation: CASKPGGNEQFF. Full variable domain (outside the CDR3, taken from reference TRBV2 and TRBJ2-1): EPEVTQTPSHQVTQMGQEVILRCVPISNHLYFYWYRQILGQKVEFLVSFYNNEISEKSEIFDDQFSVERPDGSNFTLKIRSTKLEDSAMYFCASKPGGNEQFFGPGTRLTVL.

This rearrangement joins TRBV28 to TRBJ2-7; 14 nucleotides match TRBD2. This CDR3 has 14 amino acids. Trimming cost V 6 bases and J 3 bases; bases outside gene matches: 1. CDR1 and CDR2 from the germline V gene are MDHEN and SYDVKM. The CDR3 spells CASRTSGRDYEQYF. The CDR3 DNA follows: TGTGCCAGCAGGACTAGCGGGAGGGACTACGAGCAGTACTTC.

The chain is built from TRBV5-5 and TRBJ1-1; D remains unclear. Trimming left V 4 bases short and J 7 bases short, with 11 bases between. Germline values: CDR1 SGHKS, CDR2 YYEKEE (reference sequence). The CDR3 runs to 12 residues. The CDR3 protein is CASSNPRGEAFF. The CDR3 DNA reads as TGTGCCAGCAGCAATCCCAGAGGTGAAGCTTTCTTT.

This rearrangement joins TRBV30 to TRBJ2-1, with 9 bases that match TRBD2. CDR3 size: 13 residues. Germline values: CDR1 GTSNPN, CDR2 SVGIG (reference sequence). V trimming: 5 bases; J trimming: 8 bases; junction bases outside the gene matches: 7. The CDR3 loop reads CAWAGGPVDEQFF. In DNA, the CDR3 is TGTGCCTGGGCGGGAGGGCCTGTCGATGAGCAGTTCTTC.

The chain is built from TRBV4-1 and TRBJ1-1; TRBD1 might be the D (5 bases). V was shortened by 3 bases and J by 2 bases, with 10 bases between the two germline ends. CDR1 MGHRA and CDR2 YSYEKL come from the germline V gene. This CDR3 has 14 residues. Here the CDR3 reads CASSHTGDNTEAFF. The CDR3 DNA follows: TGCGCCAGCAGCCACACGGGGGATAACACTGAAGCTTTCTTT.

The chain employs TRBV6-5 and TRBJ2-1; possibly TRBD2 for D (6 bases). The CDR3 has 13 residues. V was pared by 5 bases and J by 6 bases, with 11 bases between. In germline, CDR1 is MNHEY, CDR2 SVGAGI. CDR3 DNA sequence: TGTGCCAGCAGTAACCTCGGGGGCAATGAGCAGTTCTTC. As protein: CASSNLGGNEQFF.

The chain is built from TRBV30 and TRBJ2-7; tentatively, D is TRBD1 (5 bases). CDR1 is GTSNPN and CDR2 is SVGIG in the germline V gene (reference sequence). The CDR3 length is 13 residues. Trimming removed 2 bases at V and 3 bases at J, with 11 bases between. The CDR3 region is CAWSRAGYYEQYF. The DNA for the CDR3 is TGTGCCTGGAGTAGGGCAGGGTACTACGAGCAGTACTTC.

The gene calls are TRBV10-2 and TRBJ1-6; 9 nucleotides match TRBD1. The CDR3 loop spans 17 amino acids. The V and J ends lost 0 bases and 5 bases, in that order; junction bases with no gene match: 5. The germline CDR1 and CDR2 sequences are WSHSY and SAAADI. CDR3 coding DNA: TGCGCCAGCAGTGAGTCGGGACAGGGCGGAGATAATTCACCCCTCCACTTT. Residues: CASSESGQGGDNSPLHF.

This sequence joins TRBV29-1 and TRBJ2-3; maybe TRBD1 (6 bases). Germline-derived CDR1 and CDR2 are SQVTM and ANQGSEA. The V gene lost 4 bases and the J gene lost 2 bases, with 10 bases spanning the gap. The CDR3 spans 13 residues. The CDR3: CSVARGLTDTQYF. In DNA, the CDR3 is TGCAGCGTTGCCAGGGGTCTCACAGATACGCAGTATTTT.

This clone was counted between two and nine times. This chain uses TRBV4-1 with TRBJ2-1, with 7 bases fitting TRBD2. This CDR3 contains 14 residues. After removal of 5 bases from V and 6 bases from J, the junction contained 7 bases not matched to a gene. CDR1 and CDR2 from the germline V gene are MGHRA and YSYEKL. The CDR3 DNA follows: TGCGCCAGCAGCTCACCCAAGCGGGGCAATGAGCAGTTCTTC. This encodes CASSSPKRGNEQFF.

This clone was detected only once. The V call is TRBV6-5, the J call TRBJ2-7; 11 bases map to TRBD2. The CDR3 runs 15 residues. The V segment lost 6 bases and the J segment 1 base; nucleotides outside the gene matches: 5. Germline-derived CDR1 and CDR2 are MNHEY and SVGAGI. The CDR3 DNA is TGTGCCAGCAGGCCCGGGACTAGCGGTTCCTACGAGCAGTACTTC. This encodes CASRPGTSGSYEQYF.